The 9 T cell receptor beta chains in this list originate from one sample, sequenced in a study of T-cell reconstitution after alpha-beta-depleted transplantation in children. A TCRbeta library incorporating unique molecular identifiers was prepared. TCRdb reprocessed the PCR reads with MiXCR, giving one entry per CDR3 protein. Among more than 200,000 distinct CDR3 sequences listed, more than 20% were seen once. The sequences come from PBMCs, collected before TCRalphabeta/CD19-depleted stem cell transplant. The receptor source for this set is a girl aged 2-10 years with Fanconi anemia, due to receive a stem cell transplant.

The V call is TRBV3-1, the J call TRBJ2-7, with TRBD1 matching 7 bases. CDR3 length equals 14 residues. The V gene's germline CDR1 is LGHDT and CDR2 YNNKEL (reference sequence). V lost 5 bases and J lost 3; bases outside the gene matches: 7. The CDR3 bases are TGTGCCAGCAGCACAACAGGGGTCCACTACGAGCAGTACTTC. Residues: CASSTTGVHYEQYF.

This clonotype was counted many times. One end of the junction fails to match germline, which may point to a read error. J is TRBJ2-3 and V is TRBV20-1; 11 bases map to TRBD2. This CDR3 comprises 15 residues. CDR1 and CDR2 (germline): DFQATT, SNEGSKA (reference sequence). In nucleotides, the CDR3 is TGCGGTGCTAAACTAGCGGGAGAGGTTCCAGATACGCAGTATTTT. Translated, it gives CGAKLAGEVPDTQYF.

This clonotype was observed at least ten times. CDR3 region: CASSLEWGNEQFF. The CDR3 DNA reads as TGCGCCAGCAGCTTGGAATGGGGCAATGAGCAGTTCTTC. This sequence joins TRBV5-1 and TRBJ2-1; unclear D gene. V lost 0 bases to trimming and J lost 6 bases, with 7 bases between them. CDR3 size: 13 residues. CDR1 is SGHRS and CDR2 is YFSETQ in the germline V gene.

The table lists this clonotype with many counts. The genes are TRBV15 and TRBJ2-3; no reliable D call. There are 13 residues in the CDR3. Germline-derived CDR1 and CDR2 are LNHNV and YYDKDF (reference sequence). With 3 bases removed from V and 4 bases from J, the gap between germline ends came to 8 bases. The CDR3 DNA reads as TGTGCCACCAGCAGTGAGCAACCAGATACGCAGTATTTT. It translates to CATSSEQPDTQYF.

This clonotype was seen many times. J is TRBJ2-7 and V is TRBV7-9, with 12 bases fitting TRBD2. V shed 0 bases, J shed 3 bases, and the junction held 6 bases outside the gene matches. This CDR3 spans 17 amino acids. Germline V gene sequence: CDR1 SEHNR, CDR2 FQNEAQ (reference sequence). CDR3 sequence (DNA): TGTGCCAGCAGCTTAGCGCTAGCGGGGGGGCGTTACTACGAGCAGTACTTC. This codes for CASSLALAGGRYYEQYF.

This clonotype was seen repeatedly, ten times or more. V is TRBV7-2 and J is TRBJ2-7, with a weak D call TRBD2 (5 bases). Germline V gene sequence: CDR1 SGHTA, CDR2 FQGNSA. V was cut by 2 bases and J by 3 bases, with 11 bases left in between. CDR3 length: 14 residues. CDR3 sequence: CASSLSQRYYEQYF. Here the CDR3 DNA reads TGTGCCAGCAGCTTATCACAGCGGTACTACGAGCAGTACTTC.

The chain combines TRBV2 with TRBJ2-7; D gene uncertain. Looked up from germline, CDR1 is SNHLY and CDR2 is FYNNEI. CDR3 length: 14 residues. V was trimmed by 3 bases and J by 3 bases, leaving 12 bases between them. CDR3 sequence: CASSDLKNHYEQYF. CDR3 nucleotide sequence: TGTGCCAGCAGTGACCTCAAAAACCACTACGAGCAGTACTTC. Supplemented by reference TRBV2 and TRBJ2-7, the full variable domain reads EPEVTQTPSHQVTQMGQEVILRCVPISNHLYFYWYRQILGQKVEFLVSFYNNEISEKSEIFDDQFSVERPDGSNFTLKIRSTKLEDSAMYFCASSDLKNHYEQYFGPGTRLTVT.

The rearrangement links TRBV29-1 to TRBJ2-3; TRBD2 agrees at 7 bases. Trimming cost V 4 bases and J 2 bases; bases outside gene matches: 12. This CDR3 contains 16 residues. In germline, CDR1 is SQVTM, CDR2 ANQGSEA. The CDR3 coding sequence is TGCAGCGTTGGTCGAGGGAGGGGAGGGGACACAGATACGCAGTATTTT. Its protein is CSVGRGRGGDTDTQYF.

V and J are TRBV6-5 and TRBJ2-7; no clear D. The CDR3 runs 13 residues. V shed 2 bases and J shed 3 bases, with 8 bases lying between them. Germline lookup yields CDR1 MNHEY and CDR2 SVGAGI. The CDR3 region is CASSYGLDYEQYF. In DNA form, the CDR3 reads TGTGCCAGCAGTTACGGGCTAGACTACGAGCAGTACTTC.